A selection of T cell receptor beta chains follows, all from one sample in a study of identical twins. MiXCR, run by TCRdb on the 5' RACE reads, gives a single entry per CDR3 protein. The sample has 1.5 million to 2 million distinct CDR3 sequences, around 33% seen once. Sequencing input: cord blood. Receptors originate from a newborn girl in good health. Each CDR3 is given with its conserved first and last residue. Fields, in order: D gene, clone size, J gene, V gene, CDR3 DNA, CDR3 protein. D genes are given only for firm matches. The size of a clone is reported for some rows only, either as once, few or many, or as a class for expanded clones.

d_gene: TRBD1; abundance: few; j_gene: TRBJ2-7; v_gene: TRBV15; CDR3nt: TGTGCCACCAGCAGGTACAGGGGGCGCGGGTACGAGCAGTACTTC; CDR3aa: CATSRYRGRGYEQYF
d_gene: TRBD2; abundance: -; j_gene: TRBJ2-7; v_gene: TRBV13; CDR3nt: TGTGCCAGCAGCATCGGACTAGCGGGGGGCATGGCCGAGCAGTACTTC; CDR3aa: CASSIGLAGGMAEQYF
d_gene: -; abundance: -; j_gene: TRBJ2-7; v_gene: TRBV28; CDR3nt: TGTGCCAGCAGTTTGTTACTAGCCCCCTACGAGCAGTACTTC; CDR3aa: CASSLLLAPYEQYF
d_gene: -; abundance: -; j_gene: TRBJ2-5; v_gene: TRBV10-3; CDR3nt: TGTGCCATCAGTGAGACAATACAGGGAACGAGGATAGAGACCCAGTACTTC; CDR3aa: CAISETIQGTRIETQYF
d_gene: -; abundance: -; j_gene: TRBJ1-2; v_gene: TRBV10-3; CDR3nt: TGTGCCATCAGTGACTCAGCTAACTATGGCTACACCTTC; CDR3aa: CAISDSANYGYTF
d_gene: TRBD1; abundance: -; j_gene: TRBJ1-2; v_gene: TRBV6-1; CDR3nt: TGTGCCAGCAGTGATCCGACAGGGGGGGCTAACTATGGCTACACCTTC; CDR3aa: CASSDPTGGANYGYTF
d_gene: TRBD2; abundance: -; j_gene: TRBJ2-7; v_gene: TRBV20-1; CDR3nt: TGCAGTGCTAGAGAGTCCCTAGCGGGGGGGTACGAGCAGTACTTC; CDR3aa: CSARESLAGGYEQYF
d_gene: TRBD1; abundance: -; j_gene: TRBJ1-2; v_gene: TRBV12-3/TRBV12-4; CDR3nt: TGTGCCAGCAGTATGTACAGGGGGCATGGTGGCTACACCTTC; CDR3aa: CASSMYRGHGGYTF
d_gene: TRBD2; abundance: few; j_gene: TRBJ2-7; v_gene: TRBV9; CDR3nt: TGTGCCAGCAGCCAAACTAGCGCAGCCTACGAGCAGTACTTC; CDR3aa: CASSQTSAAYEQYF
d_gene: -; abundance: few; j_gene: TRBJ2-5; v_gene: TRBV16; CDR3nt: TGTGCCAGCAGCCAAGAGGTAAAGGAGACCCAGTACTTC; CDR3aa: CASSQEVKETQYF
d_gene: -; abundance: many; j_gene: TRBJ2-3; v_gene: TRBV10-3; CDR3nt: TGTGCCATCAGTGACGCAGGGAGGACAGATACGCAGTATTTT; CDR3aa: CAISDAGRTDTQYF